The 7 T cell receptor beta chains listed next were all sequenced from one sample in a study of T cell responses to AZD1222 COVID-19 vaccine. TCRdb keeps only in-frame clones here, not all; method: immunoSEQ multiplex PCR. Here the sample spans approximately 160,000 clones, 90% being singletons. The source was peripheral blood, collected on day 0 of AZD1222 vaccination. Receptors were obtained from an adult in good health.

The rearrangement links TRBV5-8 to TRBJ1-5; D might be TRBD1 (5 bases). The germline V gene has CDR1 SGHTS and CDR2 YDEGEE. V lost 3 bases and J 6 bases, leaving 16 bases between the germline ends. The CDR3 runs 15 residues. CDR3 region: CASSSGLPSSQPQHF. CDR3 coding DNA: TGTGCCAGCAGCTCGGGACTCCCGAGTAGTCAGCCCCAGCATTTT.

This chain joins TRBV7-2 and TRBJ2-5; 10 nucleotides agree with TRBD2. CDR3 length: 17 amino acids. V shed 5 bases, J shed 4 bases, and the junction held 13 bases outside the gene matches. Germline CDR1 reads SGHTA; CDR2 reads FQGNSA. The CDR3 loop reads CASSRSASGGAVETQYF. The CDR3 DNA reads TGTGCCAGCAGCCGTTCGGCGAGCGGGGGGGCGGTAGAGACCCAGTACTTC.

The CDR3 here is CASSYSPGGRETQYF. In DNA form, the CDR3 reads TGTGCCAGCAGTTACTCGCCGGGGGGGCGGGAGACCCAGTACTTC. The chain joins TRBV6-5 to TRBJ2-5, with 8 positions matching TRBD2. V was pared by 0 bases and J by 5 bases, with 5 bases of the junction left unmatched. There are 15 residues in the CDR3. CDR1 and CDR2 from the germline V gene are MNHEY and SVGAGI.

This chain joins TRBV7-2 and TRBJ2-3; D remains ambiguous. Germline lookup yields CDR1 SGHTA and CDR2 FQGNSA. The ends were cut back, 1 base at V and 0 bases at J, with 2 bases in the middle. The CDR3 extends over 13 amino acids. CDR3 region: CASSLGSTDTQYF. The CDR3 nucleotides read TGTGCCAGCAGCTTAGGCAGCACAGATACGCAGTATTTT.

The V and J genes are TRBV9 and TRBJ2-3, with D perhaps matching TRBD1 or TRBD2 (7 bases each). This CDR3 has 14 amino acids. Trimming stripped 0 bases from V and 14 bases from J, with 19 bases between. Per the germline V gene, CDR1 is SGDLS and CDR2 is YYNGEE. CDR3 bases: TGTGCCAGCAGCGTAGATCATCAGGGGGGGGCCCCGTATTTT. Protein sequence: CASSVDHQGGAPYF.

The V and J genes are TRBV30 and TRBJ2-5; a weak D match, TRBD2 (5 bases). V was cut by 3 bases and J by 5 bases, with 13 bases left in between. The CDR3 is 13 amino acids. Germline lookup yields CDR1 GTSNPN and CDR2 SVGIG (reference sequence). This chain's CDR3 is CAWRVKRGETQYF. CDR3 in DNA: TGTGCCTGGAGGGTGAAGAGAGGGGAGACCCAGTACTTC.

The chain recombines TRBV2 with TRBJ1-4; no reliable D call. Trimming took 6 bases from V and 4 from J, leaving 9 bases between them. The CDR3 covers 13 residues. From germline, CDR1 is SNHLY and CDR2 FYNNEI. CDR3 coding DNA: TGTGCCAGCAGGCAGGAGAATAATGAAAAACTGTTTTTT. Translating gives CASRQENNEKLFF.